This T cell receptor (beta chain) was captured in a study of T cell repertoires in cytomegalovirus infection. Background on the study: It can be stated that public TCR beta signatures indicated CMV infection as well as a matching HLA type.

This clonotype has ten or more counts. Each CDR3 protein is one row after TCRdb ran MiXCR on the reads. The sample includes approximately 76,000 distinct CDR3 sequences, roughly 3.7% of them seen just once. Specimen: PBMCs. The sequence was obtained from a human donor in good health (CMV status not recorded). Some clones in this sample may be carry-over from other donors' samples.

CDR3 DNA: TGTGCCAGCAGCCAAGAACATGGAGGGATCGCTGAAGCTTTCTTT. Its translation: CASSQEHGGIAEAFF. This chain links TRBV14 with TRBJ1-1; the D is unclear. The CDR3 covers 15 residues. V was pared by 0 bases and J by 6 bases, with 14 bases between. Germline CDR1 SGHDN, CDR2 FVKESK.